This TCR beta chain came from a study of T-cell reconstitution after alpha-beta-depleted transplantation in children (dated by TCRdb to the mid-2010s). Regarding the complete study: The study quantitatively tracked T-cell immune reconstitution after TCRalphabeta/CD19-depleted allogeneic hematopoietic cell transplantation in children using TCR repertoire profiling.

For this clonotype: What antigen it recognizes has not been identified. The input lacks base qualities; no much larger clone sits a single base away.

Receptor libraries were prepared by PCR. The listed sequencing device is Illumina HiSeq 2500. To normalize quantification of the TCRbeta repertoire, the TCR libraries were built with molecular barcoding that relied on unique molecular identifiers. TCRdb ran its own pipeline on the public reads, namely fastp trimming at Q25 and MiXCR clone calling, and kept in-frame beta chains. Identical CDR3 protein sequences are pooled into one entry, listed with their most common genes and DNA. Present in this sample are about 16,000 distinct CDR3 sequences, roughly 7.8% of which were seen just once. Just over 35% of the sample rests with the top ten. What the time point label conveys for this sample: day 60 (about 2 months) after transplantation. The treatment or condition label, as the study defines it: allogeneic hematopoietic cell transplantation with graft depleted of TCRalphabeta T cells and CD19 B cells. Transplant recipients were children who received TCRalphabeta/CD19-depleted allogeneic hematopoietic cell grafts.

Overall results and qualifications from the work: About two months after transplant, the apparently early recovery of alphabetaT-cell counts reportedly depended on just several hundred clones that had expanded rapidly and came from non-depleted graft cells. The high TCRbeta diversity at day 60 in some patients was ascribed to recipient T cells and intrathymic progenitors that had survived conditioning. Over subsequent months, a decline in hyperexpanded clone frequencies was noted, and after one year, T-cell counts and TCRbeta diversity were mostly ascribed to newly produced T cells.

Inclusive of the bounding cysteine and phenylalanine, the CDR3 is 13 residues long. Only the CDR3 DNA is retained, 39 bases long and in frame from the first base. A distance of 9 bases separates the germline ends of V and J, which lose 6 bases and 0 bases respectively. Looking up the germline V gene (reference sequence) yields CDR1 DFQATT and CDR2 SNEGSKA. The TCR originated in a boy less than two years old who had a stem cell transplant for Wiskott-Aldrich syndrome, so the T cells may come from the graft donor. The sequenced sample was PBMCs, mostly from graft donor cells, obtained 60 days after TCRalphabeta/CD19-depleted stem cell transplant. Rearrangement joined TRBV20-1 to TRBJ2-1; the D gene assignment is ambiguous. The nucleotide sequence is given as TGCAGTGCGGTCATTAGCTCCTACAATGAGCAGTTCTTC. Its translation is CSAVISSYNEQFF.